The TCR beta chain under discussion was sequenced for a study of blood T cell repertoires in COVID-19. Turning to the study itself: Acute-phase and convalescent COVID-19 samples originated in the United States, Italy and Spain. T cells, B-cell-depleted T cells, or PBMCs provided the cDNA or gDNA that served as material.

The authors' processing: Reference gene primer amplification yielded estimated nucleated cell counts. TCRdb's table, derived via immunoSEQ multiplex PCR, lists solely in-frame clones and lacks some. The DNA gave D and trimming, while V, J and clone size come from that table. This sample has 180,000 or so clones, with roughly three quarters found just once. Germline-derived CDR1 and CDR2 are SEHNR and FQNEAQ (reference sequence). Germline trimming cut 7 bases from V and 2 bases from J; bases unmatched to any gene: 12. The CDR3 extends over 17 amino acids. This chain connects TRBV7-9 to TRBJ1-2, with 11 bases aligning to TRBD1. This TCR was sampled from a woman in her forties or fifties with active or convalescent COVID-19. The material sequenced was peripheral blood. CDR3: CASTRSGTGGQNYGYTF. The DNA of the CDR3 is TGTGCCAGCACCCGATCCGGGACAGGGGGACAAAACTATGGCTACACCTTC.